This TCR beta chain emerged from a study of identical twins listed by TCRdb under 2016. Some background on the complete study: To test whether fetal clonotypes persist, the study used deep sequencing on TCR alpha and beta repertoires from monozygotic twins, unrelated adults of various ages, and cord blood. Replicate twin experiments were performed at different times using different library preparation protocols to rule out contamination. Study-wide findings and limitations: Out-of-frame TCR alpha sequences shared between twins showed an excess of low generation-probability sequences compared with coincidental sharing between unrelated individuals. Abundant cord blood beta clonotypes had fewer insertions, young adult naive repertoires showed a similar but weaker trend, and memory repertoires showed no such trend. Invariant T cells such as MAIT and iNKT could partly confound zero-insertion analyses, though diverse VJ usage argued against this for most clonotypes. Conclusions relied on cross-sectional statistical analysis, since the same donors could not be followed over many years. Excess twin sharing in beta out-of-frame sequences was weaker because fewer shared sequences lowered the signal-to-noise ratio. Out-of-frame TCR alpha sharing in monozygotic twins was systematically underestimated by recombination models, whereas sharing between unrelated individuals was in agreement with the recombination models.

This clonotype occurred a few times. Its cognate antigen has yet to be identified. Base qualities were left out, and no much larger clone turns up one base away. Only healthy Caucasian donors were included. Three pairs of female monozygotic twins, all aged about 18 to 30 years, made up the twin cohort. Positive isolation kits from Invitrogen were used to isolate the CD4+ and CD8+ T cell populations. The library came from 5' RACE. Instrument on record: Illumina HiSeq 2000. Template switching introduced a universal primer binding site; the final cDNA contained a unique molecular identifier, enabling accurate counting of TCR cDNA molecules. Specific primers in the conserved constant-segment region were used to synthesize first-strand cDNA for the TCR alpha and beta chains. Each cDNA library was double barcoded, with a SMART-Mk sample barcode plus Illumina barcodes, to control for contamination. TruSeq adapter sequences along with Illumina sample barcodes were introduced in two successive PCR steps. TCR alpha and beta cDNA libraries were sequenced on the Illumina HiSeq platform with custom primers. The authors' pipeline ran thus. MiGEC processed the raw reads to extract unique molecular identifiers, while MiXCR was used to determine the CDR3 positions. Recombination models were inferred per individual with the repgenHMM and IGoR tools using an EM algorithm. Shared clonotype analysis was performed with the tcR package in R, normalizing sharing by the product of cloneset sizes. To study raw recombination free of thymic and clonal selection effects, out-of-frame nonproductive sequences were analyzed. TCRdb handled the public reads itself, with Q25 trimming in fastp and clone calling in MiXCR, and kept productive beta chains. Rows merge per CDR3 protein into single entries with the most common DNA and genes. The V and J calls were determined by TCRdb, not by the authors. The sample records around 490,000 distinct CDR3 sequences, about 22% of which are singletons. The ten largest clones represent approximately 0.52% of the sample.

The CDR3 runs 14 residues from the cysteine to the phenylalanine. Solely the CDR3 DNA is kept, with 42 bases framed from the first base. V is cut by 7 bases and J by 2 bases, and the space between the germline ends is 12 bases. The germline V gene provides CDR1 MDHEN and CDR2 SYDVKM. The same specimen was also included in a second study, on yellow fever vaccine responses in identical twins. The second investigation adds: The T cell response to vaccination in identical twins was reported by the authors to appear partly convergent and partly personalized. The study precisely tracked vaccine-responding T cell clones in identical twins.

Sequenced material: CD4+ T cells sorted from blood. The source of this sequence is a woman between 18 and 29 years old in good health. The chain links TRBV28 with TRBJ1-3, with the D gene too uncertain to name. The nucleotides are TGTGCCAGCACCGTACCCGTGCCTGGAAACACCATATATTTT. The translation is CASTVPVPGNTIYF.